This T cell receptor beta chain derives from a study of blood T cell repertoires in COVID-19. In the study overall: The United States, Italy and Spain supplied acute and convalescent COVID-19 samples.

Sequencing used immunoSEQ multiplex PCR; TCRdb keeps in-frame clones, though not all of them. Here the sample spans about 30,000 clones, approximately 80% being singletons. V was trimmed by 5 bases and J by 4 bases, leaving 11 bases between them. CDR1 LNHDA and CDR2 SQIVND come from the germline V gene (reference sequence). The CDR3 spans 14 residues. This clonotype was sampled from a woman in her 70s with acute or convalescent COVID-19. The chain combines TRBV19 with TRBJ2-2, with TRBD2 as a possible D gene (5 bases). The source material was peripheral blood. CDR3 DNA: TGTGCCAGTAGTTCCGCGGGTCGCACCGGGGAGCTGTTTTTT. This encodes CASSSAGRTGELFF.